This entry concerns a single T cell receptor beta chain. The sample comes from a study of T cells in tuberculosis. CDR3 size: 12 residues. V was clipped by 7 bases and J by 9 bases, with 12 bases between them. CDR1 and CDR2 (germline): PRHDT, FYEKMQ (reference sequence). Only in-frame clones appear in the TCRdb table, and some are missing; sequencing was by immunoSEQ multiplex PCR. In the table there are 44,000 or so clones, nearly 95% of which are singletons. On average about 92,000 T cells per donor were immunosequenced. This TCR was recovered from a donor aged 10 to 29 with latent tuberculosis or without tuberculosis infection. The chain employs TRBV13 and TRBJ2-2, with D perhaps TRBD1 (5 bases). The specimen was PBMCs. The CDR3 sequence: CASKGASRELFF. CDR3 nucleotides: TGTGCCAGCAAAGGGGCGTCCCGGGAGCTGTTTTTT.